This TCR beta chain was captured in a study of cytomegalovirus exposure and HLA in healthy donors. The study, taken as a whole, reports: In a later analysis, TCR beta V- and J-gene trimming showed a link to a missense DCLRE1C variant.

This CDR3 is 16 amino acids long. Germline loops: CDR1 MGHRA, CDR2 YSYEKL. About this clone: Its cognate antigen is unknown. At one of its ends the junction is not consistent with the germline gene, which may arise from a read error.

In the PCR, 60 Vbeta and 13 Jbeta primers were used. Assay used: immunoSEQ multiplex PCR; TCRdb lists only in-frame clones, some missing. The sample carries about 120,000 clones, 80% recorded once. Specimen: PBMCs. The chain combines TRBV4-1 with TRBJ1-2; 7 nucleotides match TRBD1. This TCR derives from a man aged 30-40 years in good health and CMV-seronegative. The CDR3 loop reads CASSQSRDSKTYGYPF. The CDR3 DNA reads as TGCGCCAGCAGCCAGAGCCGGGACAGTAAAACCTATGGCTACCCCTTC.